What follows describes a single TCR beta chain. This sample is part of a study of shared clonotypes between healthy human individuals. Assay: immunoSEQ multiplex PCR; the TCRdb copy retains only in-frame clones and omits some. The table lists some 2 million clones, roughly 94% of them singletons. The CDR3 runs to 15 residues. V shed 2 bases and J shed 1 base, with 10 bases lying between them. Per the germline V gene, CDR1 is MNHEY and CDR2 is SVGAGI. The J gene is TRBJ2-3, the V gene TRBV6-5; D might be TRBD2 (6 bases). The sequencing input was naive CD4+ T cells sorted from blood. Stated subset: CD45RA+ positively selected. The source is a man aged 18 to 29 in good health. The CDR3 region is CASSYPGAGTDTQYF. The CDR3 coding sequence is TGTGCCAGCAGTTACCCGGGAGCTGGCACAGATACGCAGTATTTT.